Below, 23 T cell receptor beta chains from the same sample are listed, as sequenced in a study of neurological immune-mediated disorders (dated by TCRdb to between 2018 and 2021). Libraries were prepared through 5' RACE. The instrument was an Illumina HiSeq 2500. The raw public reads went through TCRdb reprocessing: fastp at Q25, MiXCR clone calling, in-frame beta chains kept. Each record represents a unique CDR3 protein, reported with the most common genes and DNA among its rows. The sample yields about 58,000 distinct CDR3 sequences; about 2.5% were counted once. The top ten hold under 4% of the sample. Sequencing was performed on PBMCs. These receptors originate from a man in his forties or fifties with multiple sclerosis.

This clonotype was seen ten or more times. The gene calls are TRBV5-1 and TRBJ2-3; 10 bases match TRBD1. This CDR3 has 15 amino acids. Germline lookup yields CDR1 SGHRS and CDR2 YFSETQ. The J segment lost 4 bases and the V segment lost 4 bases, leaving 6 bases of the junction unmatched. CDR3 DNA: TGCGCCAGCAGCAAAGACAGGGGGCATGCAGATACGCAGTATTTT. Amino acids: CASSKDRGHADTQYF. Looking up the rest from reference TRBV5-1 and TRBJ2-3 gives the full variable domain: KAGVTQTPRYLIKTRGQQVTLSCSPISGHRSVSWYQQTPGQGLQFLFEYFSETQRNKGNFPGRFSGRQFSNSRSEMNVSTLELGDSALYLCASSKDRGHADTQYFGPGTRLTVL.

This clonotype was found a few times. This sequence joins TRBV27 and TRBJ2-2; unclear D gene. Germline V gives CDR1 MNHEY, CDR2 SMNVEV (reference sequence). V lost 3 bases and J lost 5, with 10 bases in between. The CDR3 loop spans 14 amino acids. CDR3 sequence reads: CASSFTSITGELFF. CDR3 nucleotide sequence: TGTGCCAGCAGTTTTACATCCATAACCGGGGAGCTGTTTTTT.

The table lists this clonotype with many counts. J is TRBJ1-1 and V is TRBV12-3 or TRBV12-4; 7 bases line up with TRBD1. The CDR3 has 13 amino acids. V lost 6 bases and J lost 8; bases outside the gene matches: 9. The CDR3 sequence: CASSRSTGAEAFF. CDR3 DNA sequence: TGTGCCAGCAGCAGATCAACAGGGGCAGAAGCTTTCTTT.

This clonotype was counted at least ten times. J is TRBJ2-1 and V is TRBV5-4, with D perhaps assigned TRBD1 or TRBD2 (6 bases each). The CDR3 has 16 amino acids. V gave up 7 bases and J gave up 6 bases, with 23 bases separating them. The V gene's germline CDR1 is SGHNT and CDR2 YYREEE (reference sequence). This CDR3 is CASGGTGTRGGNEQFF. The CDR3, as DNA: TGTGCCAGCGGCGGGACCGGGACTCGAGGGGGCAATGAGCAGTTCTTC.

This clonotype was seen at least ten times. V and J are TRBV5-1 and TRBJ1-2, with 12 bases identical to TRBD1. The CDR3 contains 14 residues. CDR1 and CDR2 from the germline V gene are SGHRS and YFSETQ. V lost 5 bases and J lost 8; bases outside the gene matches: 7. The CDR3 coding sequence is TGCGCCAGCAGACCGGGACAGGGGGCTGGAGGCTACACCTTC. Residues: CASRPGQGAGGYTF.

This clonotype was detected ten times or more. The J gene is TRBJ2-1, the V gene TRBV6-2 or TRBV6-3; 11 bases agree with TRBD2. V lost 3 bases, J lost 4 bases, and 2 bases stayed unmatched. CDR1 MNHEY and CDR2 SVGEGT come from the germline V gene. CDR3 length: 15 amino acids. The CDR3 protein is CASSYLAGGYNEQFF. The CDR3 DNA follows: TGTGCCAGCAGTTATTTAGCGGGGGGGTACAATGAGCAGTTCTTC.

This clonotype was recorded many times. This chain uses TRBV7-2 with TRBJ1-4; TRBD1 matches at 10 bases. The CDR3 loop spans 15 amino acids. With V trimmed by 7 bases and J by 4 bases, 6 bases remained unmatched. The germline V gene encodes CDR1 SGHTA and CDR2 FQGNSA. CDR3: CASTSGTGVNEKLFF. In DNA, the CDR3 is TGTGCCAGCACCTCCGGGACAGGGGTTAATGAAAAACTGTTTTTT.

This clonotype was found many times. The chain links TRBV7-2 to TRBJ2-1; D unresolved. Per germline, CDR1 SGHTA and CDR2 FQGNSA. Trimming cost V 1 base and J 5 bases, with 6 bases left between them. The CDR3 is 13 amino acids. The CDR3 DNA is TGTGCCAGCAGCTTAGGGCGCAACAATGAGCAGTTCTTC. Translation: CASSLGRNNEQFF.

This clonotype has ten or more counts. The V gene is TRBV10-1, the J gene TRBJ2-5; the match to TRBD2 covers 7 bases. The CDR3 runs to 15 residues. Germline V gene sequence: CDR1 WNHNN, CDR2 SYGVQD (reference sequence). V shed 0 bases, J shed 4 bases, and the junction held 5 bases outside the gene matches. The CDR3 DNA is TGCGCCAGCAGTGAGTCGATCAGCGGGGTAGAGACCCAGTACTTC. This encodes CASSESISGVETQYF.

This clonotype appeared many times. The chain carries TRBV5-1 and TRBJ2-6, with D tentatively TRBD1 (6 bases). Trimming took off 7 bases at V and 0 bases at J, with 14 bases between the two ends. Germline V gene sequence: CDR1 SGHRS, CDR2 YFSETQ. The CDR3 spans 16 residues. The CDR3: CASGPQGSSGANVLTF. CDR3 DNA: TGCGCCAGCGGGCCGCAGGGGAGCTCTGGGGCCAACGTCCTGACTTTC.

In its sample, this clonotype was seen many times. The chain joins TRBV5-1 to TRBJ2-3; D gene unclear. V was pared by 0 bases and J by 4 bases, with 9 bases between. CDR3 length equals 14 residues. Germline lookup yields CDR1 SGHRS and CDR2 YFSETQ. The DNA for the CDR3 is TGCGCCAGCAGCTTGGTAATGGGCCCAGATACGCAGTATTTT. It yields the protein CASSLVMGPDTQYF.

This clonotype was seen at least ten times. The gene calls are TRBV7-2 and TRBJ2-1; 9 bases match TRBD2. The length of the CDR3 is 12 residues. V was clipped by 2 bases and J by 10 bases; unmatched bases: 0. The germline V gene encodes CDR1 SGHTA and CDR2 FQGNSA. The CDR3 region has the DNA TGTGCCAGCAGCTTACTAGCGGGGGAGCAGTTCTTC. This encodes CASSLLAGEQFF. Based on the CDR3 plus reference TRBV7-2 and TRBJ2-1, the full variable domain is GAGVSQSPSNKVTEKGKDVELRCDPISGHTALYWYRQSLGQGLEFLIYFQGNSAPDKSGLPSDRFSAERTGGSVSTLTIQRTQQEDSAVYLCASSLLAGEQFFGPGTRLTVL.

The genes are TRBV6-5 and TRBJ2-3; D gene ambiguous. V was cut by 5 bases and J by 12 bases, with 21 bases left in between. This CDR3 comprises 14 residues. CDR1 is MNHEY, CDR2 SVGAGI, per germline. The CDR3 loop reads CASSNRGGKDKQYF. CDR3 coding DNA: TGTGCCAGCAGTAACCGAGGTGGGAAAGATAAACAGTATTTT.

This clonotype was observed many times. The chain couples TRBV20-1 to TRBJ2-2; maybe TRBD1 (5 bases). V lost 3 bases, J lost 3 bases, and 8 bases lay in between. The CDR3 runs to 13 residues. Germline V lookup: CDR1 DFQATT, CDR2 SNEGSKA (reference sequence). For the CDR3, the DNA is TGCAGTGCTAGCGACAGTCACACCGGGGAGCTGTTTTTT. Protein: CSASDSHTGELFF.

Many counts were recorded for this clonotype. The V and J genes are TRBV21-1 and TRBJ2-1; the D call TRBD2 from the table was never checked on the DNA. TRBV21-1 is an annotated pseudogene. This CDR3 comprises 13 residues. CDR3 loop: CASSNHQGHEQFF. The DNA for the CDR3 is TGTGCCAGCAGCAATCATCAGGGCCATGAGCAGTTCTTC.

A few counts support this clonotype. The rearrangement links TRBV6-5 to TRBJ2-1; D is perhaps TRBD1 (6 bases). From germline, CDR1 is MNHEY and CDR2 SVGAGI. The CDR3 sequence is 14 residues long. V was shortened by 6 bases and J by 12 bases, with 21 bases between the two germline ends. The CDR3 reads CASRPDSTTGRQFF. DNA of the CDR3: TGTGCCAGCAGGCCCGACTCTACCACAGGGAGGCAGTTCTTC.

This clonotype occurred many times. The CDR3 here is CASSPDRAYGYTF. The CDR3 nucleotides are TGCGCCAGCAGTCCGGACAGGGCCTATGGCTACACCTTC. The chain couples TRBV10-2 to TRBJ1-2, with TRBD1 identical over 8 bases. The germline V gene encodes CDR1 WSHSY and CDR2 SAAADI. The CDR3 extends over 13 amino acids. Trimming removed 5 bases from V and 4 bases from J; junction bases left unmatched: 3.

This clonotype was recorded a few times. This may arise from a read error, as a much more abundant clone is one base away. The chain employs TRBV10-3 and TRBJ1-5, with 9 bases lining up with TRBD1. There are 14 residues in the CDR3. Looked up from germline, CDR1 is ENHRY and CDR2 is SYGVKD. CDR3 coding DNA: TGTGCCATCAGTGGGGACAGGGACAGGCAGCACCAGCATTTT. This encodes CAISGDRDRQHQHF.

In its sample, this clonotype was seen many times. This chain links TRBV28 with TRBJ2-1, with D tentatively TRBD2 (5 bases). The V gene lost 3 bases and the J gene lost 1 base, with 13 bases spanning the gap. Germline values: CDR1 MDHEN, CDR2 SYDVKM. The CDR3 has 16 amino acids. The CDR3 DNA follows: TGTGCCAGCAGTTTGCATCCCTTAGCGTCCTACAATGAGCAGTTCTTC. Amino acids: CASSLHPLASYNEQFF.

This clonotype was seen many times. V and J are TRBV5-1 and TRBJ2-1; D gene unclear. The CDR3 contains 15 residues. V was pared by 0 bases and J by 3 bases, with 10 bases between. In germline, CDR1 is SGHRS, CDR2 YFSETQ. Here the CDR3 DNA reads TGCGCCAGCAGCTTGGCCCCGGGCAGCTACAATGAGCAGTTCTTC. Its translation: CASSLAPGSYNEQFF. Full variable domain (missing parts from reference TRBV5-1 and TRBJ2-1): KAGVTQTPRYLIKTRGQQVTLSCSPISGHRSVSWYQQTPGQGLQFLFEYFSETQRNKGNFPGRFSGRQFSNSRSEMNVSTLELGDSALYLCASSLAPGSYNEQFFGPGTRLTVL.

This clonotype has at least ten counts. V usage is TRBV5-1 and J usage is TRBJ2-4, with a tentative D call TRBD2 (6 bases). The ends were cut back, 0 bases at V and 1 base at J, with 11 bases in the middle. The germline V gene has CDR1 SGHRS and CDR2 YFSETQ. The CDR3 sequence is 16 residues long. The CDR3 DNA sequence: TGCGCCAGCAGCTTGGGATCCGGAGGGGCCAAAAACATTCAGTACTTC. It yields the protein CASSLGSGGAKNIQYF.

This clonotype has at least ten counts. The rearrangement links TRBV5-6 to TRBJ2-5; no clear D gene. The CDR3 is 13 residues long. CDR1 SGHDT and CDR2 YYEEEE come from the germline V gene. V gave up 4 bases and J gave up 4 bases, with 11 bases separating them. This CDR3 reads CASSLSSGETQYF. The CDR3 region has the DNA TGTGCCAGCAGCCTTTCCTCCGGAGAGACCCAGTACTTC.

This chain joins TRBV12-3 or TRBV12-4 and TRBJ1-4; TRBD1 matches 7 bases. This CDR3 is built from 15 residues. V dropped 5 bases and J dropped 7; count of bases not matched to a gene: 10. The CDR3 coding sequence is TGTGCCAGCAGTACCAGGGGGTCGGGAGGTGAAAAACTGTTTTTT. Translated: CASSTRGSGGEKLFF.